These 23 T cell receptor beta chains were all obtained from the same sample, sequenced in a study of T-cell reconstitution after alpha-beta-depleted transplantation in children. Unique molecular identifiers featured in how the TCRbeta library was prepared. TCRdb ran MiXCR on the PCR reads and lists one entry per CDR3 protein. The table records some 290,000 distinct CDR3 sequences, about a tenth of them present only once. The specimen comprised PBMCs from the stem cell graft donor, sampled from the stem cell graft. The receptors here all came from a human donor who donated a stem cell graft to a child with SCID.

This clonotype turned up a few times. CDR3 region: CASSRVGELFF. The CDR3 nucleotides are TGTGCCAGCAGTCGGGTCGGGGAGCTGTTTTTT. This sequence joins TRBV7-9 and TRBJ2-2; D is uncertain. CDR1 is SEHNR, CDR2 FQNEAQ, per germline (reference sequence). The length of the CDR3 is 11 residues. V lost 6 bases and J lost 7, with 6 bases in between.

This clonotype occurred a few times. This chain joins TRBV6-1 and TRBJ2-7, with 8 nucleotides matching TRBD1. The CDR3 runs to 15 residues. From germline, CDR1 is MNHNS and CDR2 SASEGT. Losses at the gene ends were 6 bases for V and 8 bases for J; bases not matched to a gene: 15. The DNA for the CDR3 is TGTGCCAGCAGAACCGGACAGGGTGGGTCTAATAAGCAGTACTTC. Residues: CASRTGQGGSNKQYF.

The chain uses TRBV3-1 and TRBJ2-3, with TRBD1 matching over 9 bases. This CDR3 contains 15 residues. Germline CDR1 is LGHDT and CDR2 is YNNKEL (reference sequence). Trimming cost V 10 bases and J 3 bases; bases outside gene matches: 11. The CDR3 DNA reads TGTGCCACCACCCAGGTGGGGACAGGGACAGATACGCAGTATTTT. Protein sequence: CATTQVGTGTDTQYF.

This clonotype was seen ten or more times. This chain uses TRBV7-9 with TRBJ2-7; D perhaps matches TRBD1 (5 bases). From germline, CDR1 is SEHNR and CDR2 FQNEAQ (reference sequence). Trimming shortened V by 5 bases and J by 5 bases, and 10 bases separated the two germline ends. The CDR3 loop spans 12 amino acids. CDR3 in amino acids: CASSTVGDEQYF. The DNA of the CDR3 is TGTGCCAGCAGCACTGTAGGGGACGAGCAGTACTTC.

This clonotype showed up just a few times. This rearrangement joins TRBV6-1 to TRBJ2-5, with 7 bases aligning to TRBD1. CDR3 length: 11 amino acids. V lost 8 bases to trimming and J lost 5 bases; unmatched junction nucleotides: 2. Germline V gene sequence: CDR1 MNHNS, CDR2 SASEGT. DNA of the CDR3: TGTGCCAGCGGACAGGTGGAGACCCAGTACTTC. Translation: CASGQVETQYF.

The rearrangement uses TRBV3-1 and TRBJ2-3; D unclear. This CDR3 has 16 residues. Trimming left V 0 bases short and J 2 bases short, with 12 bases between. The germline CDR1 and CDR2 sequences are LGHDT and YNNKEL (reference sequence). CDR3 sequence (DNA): TGTGCCAGCAGCCAAGATTTGGGAAGGGACACAGATACGCAGTATTTT. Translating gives CASSQDLGRDTDTQYF.

CDR3 nucleotide sequence: TGCAGTGCTAGTAACAGACTAAACTATGGCTACACCTTC. Translating it yields CSASNRLNYGYTF. This sequence joins TRBV20-1 and TRBJ1-2; D gene uncertain. CDR1 DFQATT and CDR2 SNEGSKA come from the germline V gene (reference sequence). With 3 bases removed from V and 2 bases from J, the gap between germline ends came to 10 bases. This CDR3 region has 13 residues.

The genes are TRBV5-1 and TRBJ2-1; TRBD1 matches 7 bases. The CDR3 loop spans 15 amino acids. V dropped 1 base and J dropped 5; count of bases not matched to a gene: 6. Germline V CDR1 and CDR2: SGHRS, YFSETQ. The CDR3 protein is CASSLLGGDNNEQFF. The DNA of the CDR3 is TGCGCCAGCAGCTTGCTAGGGGGCGACAACAATGAGCAGTTCTTC.

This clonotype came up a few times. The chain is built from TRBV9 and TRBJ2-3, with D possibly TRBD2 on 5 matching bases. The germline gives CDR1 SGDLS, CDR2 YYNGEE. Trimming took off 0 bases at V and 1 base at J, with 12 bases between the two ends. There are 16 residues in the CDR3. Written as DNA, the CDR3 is TGTGCCAGCAGCGTAGAGGGAGCGGAGGGCACAGATACGCAGTATTTT. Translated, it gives CASSVEGAEGTDTQYF.

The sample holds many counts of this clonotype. The CDR3 sequence: CASSPPAASSYEQYF. The DNA of the CDR3 is TGCGCCAGCAGCCCCCCGGCGGCAAGCTCCTACGAGCAGTACTTC. The chain recombines TRBV5-1 with TRBJ2-7; D is uncertain. From germline, CDR1 is SGHRS and CDR2 YFSETQ. The CDR3 runs to 15 residues. V gave up 4 bases and J gave up 0 bases, with 14 bases separating them.

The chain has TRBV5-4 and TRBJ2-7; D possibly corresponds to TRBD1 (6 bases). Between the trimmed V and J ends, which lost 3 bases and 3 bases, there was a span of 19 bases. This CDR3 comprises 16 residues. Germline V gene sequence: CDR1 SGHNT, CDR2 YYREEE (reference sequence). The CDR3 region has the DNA TGTGCCAGCAGCTCTTCAGGGACATTCGTCCGCTACGAGCAGTACTTC. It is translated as CASSSSGTFVRYEQYF.

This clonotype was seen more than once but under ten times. CDR3 DNA: TGCAGCGTTGACGCCCACTACGGGAGGCACACTGAAGCTTTCTTT. Amino acids: CSVDAHYGRHTEAFF. The chain has TRBV29-1 and TRBJ1-1; D is uncertain. Trimming took 3 bases from V and 3 from J, leaving 17 bases between them. The length of the CDR3 is 15 residues. CDR1 and CDR2 from the germline V gene are SQVTM and ANQGSEA.

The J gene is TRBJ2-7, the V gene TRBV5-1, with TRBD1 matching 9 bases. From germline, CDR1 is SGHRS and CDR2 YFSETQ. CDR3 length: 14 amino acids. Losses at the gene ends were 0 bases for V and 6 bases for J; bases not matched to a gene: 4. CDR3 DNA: TGCGCCAGCAGCTTGGGGGGACAGGGCCCCGAGCAGTACTTC. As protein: CASSLGGQGPEQYF. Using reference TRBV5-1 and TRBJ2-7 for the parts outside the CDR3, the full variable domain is KAGVTQTPRYLIKTRGQQVTLSCSPISGHRSVSWYQQTPGQGLQFLFEYFSETQRNKGNFPGRFSGRQFSNSRSEMNVSTLELGDSALYLCASSLGGQGPEQYFGPGTRLTVT.

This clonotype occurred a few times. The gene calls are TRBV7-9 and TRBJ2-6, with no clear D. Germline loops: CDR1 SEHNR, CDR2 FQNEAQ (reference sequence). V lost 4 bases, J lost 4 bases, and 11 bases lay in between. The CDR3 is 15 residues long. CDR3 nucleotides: TGTGCCAGCAGCTCGGTGGCAGCAGGGGCCAACGTCCTGACTTTC. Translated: CASSSVAAGANVLTF.

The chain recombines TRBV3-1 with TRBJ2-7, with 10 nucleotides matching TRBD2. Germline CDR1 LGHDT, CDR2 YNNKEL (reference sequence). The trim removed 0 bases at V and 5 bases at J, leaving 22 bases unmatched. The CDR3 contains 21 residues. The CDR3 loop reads CASSQDLPGGLAGATLHEQYF. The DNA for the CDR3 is TGTGCCAGCAGCCAAGATCTTCCGGGCGGGCTAGCGGGGGCCACTCTCCACGAGCAGTACTTC.

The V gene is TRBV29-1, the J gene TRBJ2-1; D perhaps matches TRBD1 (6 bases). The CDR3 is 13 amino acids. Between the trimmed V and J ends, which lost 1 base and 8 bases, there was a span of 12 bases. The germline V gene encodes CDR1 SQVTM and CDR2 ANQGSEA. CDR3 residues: CSVEVYREYEQFF. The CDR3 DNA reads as TGCAGCGTTGAAGTTTACAGGGAATATGAGCAGTTCTTC.

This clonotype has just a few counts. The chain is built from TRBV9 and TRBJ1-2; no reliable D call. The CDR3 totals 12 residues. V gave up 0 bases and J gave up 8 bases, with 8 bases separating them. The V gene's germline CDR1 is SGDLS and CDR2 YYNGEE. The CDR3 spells CASSVGVRGYTF. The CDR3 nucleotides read TGTGCCAGCAGCGTAGGGGTCCGCGGCTACACCTTC.

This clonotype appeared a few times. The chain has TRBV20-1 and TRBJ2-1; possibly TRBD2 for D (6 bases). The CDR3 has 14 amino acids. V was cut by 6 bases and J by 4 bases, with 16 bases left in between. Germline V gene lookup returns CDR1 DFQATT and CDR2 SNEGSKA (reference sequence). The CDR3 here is CSARSRDFYNEQFF. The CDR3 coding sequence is TGCAGTGCAAGGTCCCGGGACTTTTACAATGAGCAGTTCTTC.

The CDR3 loop is CASSPLEGRPDNSPLHF. DNA for the CDR3: TGTGCCAGCTCACCACTAGAGGGGAGGCCCGATAATTCACCCCTCCACTTT. The genes are TRBV18 and TRBJ1-6; D perhaps matches TRBD1 (5 bases). Germline assignment: CDR1 KGHSH and CDR2 LQKENI. The CDR3 sequence is 17 residues long. V was clipped by 1 base and J by 5 bases, with 15 bases between them.

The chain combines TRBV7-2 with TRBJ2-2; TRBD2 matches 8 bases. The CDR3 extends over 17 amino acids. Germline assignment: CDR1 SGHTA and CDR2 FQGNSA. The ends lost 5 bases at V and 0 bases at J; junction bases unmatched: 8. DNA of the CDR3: TGTGCCAGCAGCACACCAGCGGGGGCCACGAACACCGGGGAGCTGTTTTTT. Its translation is CASSTPAGATNTGELFF.

CDR3 amino acids: CASSHLTAGGAYEQYF. The CDR3 DNA follows: TGTGCCAGCAGCCATTTAACAGCGGGGGGAGCCTACGAGCAGTACTTC. This chain uses TRBV3-1 with TRBJ2-7; TRBD2 matches 9 bases. Germline V gene sequence: CDR1 LGHDT, CDR2 YNNKEL (reference sequence). The CDR3 has 16 amino acids. Trimming removed 3 bases from V and 2 bases from J; junction bases left unmatched: 8.

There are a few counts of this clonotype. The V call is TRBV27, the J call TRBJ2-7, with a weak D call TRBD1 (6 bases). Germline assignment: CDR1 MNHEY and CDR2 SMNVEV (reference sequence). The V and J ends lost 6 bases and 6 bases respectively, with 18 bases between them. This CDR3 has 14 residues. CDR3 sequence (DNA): TGTGCCAGCAGACAGAACAGGGTCCCTCTCGAGCAGTACTTC. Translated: CASRQNRVPLEQYF.

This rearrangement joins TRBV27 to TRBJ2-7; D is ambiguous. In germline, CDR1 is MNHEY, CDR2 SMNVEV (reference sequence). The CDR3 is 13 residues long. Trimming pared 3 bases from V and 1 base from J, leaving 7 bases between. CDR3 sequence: CASSFQESYEQYF. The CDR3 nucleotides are TGTGCCAGCAGTTTTCAAGAGTCCTACGAGCAGTACTTC.